This note documents a single T cell receptor beta chain sequence. J was trimmed by 4 bases and V by 5 bases; bases with no gene match: 14. CDR1 is SGHVS and CDR2 is FQNEAQ in the germline V gene. The CDR3 consists of 17 residues. The data were obtained in a study of blood T cell repertoires in COVID-19. Study overall: Nucleic acid was either cDNA or gDNA, and it came from T cells, B-cell-depleted T cells, or PBMCs.

In the original analysis: Quantification of nucleated cells was approximated via reference gene primer amplification. Libraries were prepared by immunoSEQ multiplex PCR; TCRdb keeps only in-frame clonotypes and omits some of them. From that table come the V and J calls and clone size; the DNA was used to work out D and trimming. The table has fewer than 200,000 clones, roughly 80% seen once. Adults between roughly 18 and 90 years of age took part from 24 US areas. Participant reports of clinical history set cohort assignment. The V and J genes are TRBV7-8 and TRBJ2-1; 7 bases are shared with TRBD2. Sequenced input: PBMCs or T cells enriched from blood (not recorded which). The receptor comes from a woman between 45 and 65 years old who had recovered from COVID-19. The CDR3 sequence: CASSGSEASGTYNEQFF. CDR3 nucleotides: TGTGCCAGCAGCGGGTCGGAGGCTAGCGGTACTTACAATGAGCAGTTCTTC.